The source of this T cell receptor (beta chain) is a study of blood T cell repertoires in COVID-19. Study-wide context: COVID-19 samples collected from the United States, Italy and Spain covered acute and convalescent phases.

CDR3 size: 15 residues. V gave up 3 bases and J gave up 0 bases, with 11 bases separating them. Germline lookup yields CDR1 MDHEN and CDR2 SYDVKM. The data were produced by immunoSEQ multiplex PCR, yet TCRdb's version contains in-frame clones alone and is incomplete. This sample carries hundreds of thousands of clones, around 86% of them seen once, and the ten largest clones take 4.5% to 6.5%. Individuals drawn from about 26 US areas were about 18 to 95 years old. Two negative PCRs, clearance, or symptom resolution characterized the recovered Cohort 3 donors. The origin of this receptor is a man in his sixties who had recovered from COVID-19. Material for sequencing was PBMCs or T cells enriched from blood (not recorded which). This sequence joins TRBV28 and TRBJ1-1, with D possibly matching TRBD1 (6 bases). The CDR3 here is CASSFRGAMNTEAFF. In DNA form, the CDR3 reads TGTGCCAGCAGTTTCAGGGGTGCCATGAACACTGAAGCTTTCTTT.